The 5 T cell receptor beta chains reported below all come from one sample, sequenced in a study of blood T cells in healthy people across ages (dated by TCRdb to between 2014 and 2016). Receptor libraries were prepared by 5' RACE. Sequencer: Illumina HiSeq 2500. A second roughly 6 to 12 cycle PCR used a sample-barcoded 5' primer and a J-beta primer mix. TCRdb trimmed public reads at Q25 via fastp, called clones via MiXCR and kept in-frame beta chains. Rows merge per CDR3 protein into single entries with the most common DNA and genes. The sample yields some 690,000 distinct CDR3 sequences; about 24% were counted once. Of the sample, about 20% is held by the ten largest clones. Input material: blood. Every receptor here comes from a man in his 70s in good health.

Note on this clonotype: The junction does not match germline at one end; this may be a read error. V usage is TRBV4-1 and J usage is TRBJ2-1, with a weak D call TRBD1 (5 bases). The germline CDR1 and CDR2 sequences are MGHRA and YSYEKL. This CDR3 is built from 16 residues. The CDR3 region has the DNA TGCGCCAGCAGCCAAGATAGAATGACAGAATACAATGAGCGGTTCTTC. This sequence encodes CASSQDRMTEYNERFF.

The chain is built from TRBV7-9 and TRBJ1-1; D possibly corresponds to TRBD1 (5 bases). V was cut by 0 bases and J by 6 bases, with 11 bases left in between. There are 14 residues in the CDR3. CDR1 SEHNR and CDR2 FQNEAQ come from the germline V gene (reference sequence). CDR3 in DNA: TGTGCCAGCAGCTTAGCGTCCGGGGCTGCTGAAGCTTTCTTT. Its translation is CASSLASGAAEAFF.

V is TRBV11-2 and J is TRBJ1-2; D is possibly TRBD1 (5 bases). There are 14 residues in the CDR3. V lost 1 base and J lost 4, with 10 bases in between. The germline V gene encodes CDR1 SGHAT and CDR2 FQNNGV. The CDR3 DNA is TGTGCCAGCAGCTTAGGGAACAGGCCCTATGGCTACACCTTC. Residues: CASSLGNRPYGYTF.

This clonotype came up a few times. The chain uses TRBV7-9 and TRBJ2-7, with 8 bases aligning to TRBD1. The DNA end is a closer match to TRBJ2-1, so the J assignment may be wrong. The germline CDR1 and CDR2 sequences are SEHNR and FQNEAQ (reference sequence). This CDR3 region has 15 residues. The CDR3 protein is CASSVAGTGSNEQFF. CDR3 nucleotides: TGTGCCAGCAGCGTCGCCGGGACAGGATCCAATGAGCAGTTCTTC.

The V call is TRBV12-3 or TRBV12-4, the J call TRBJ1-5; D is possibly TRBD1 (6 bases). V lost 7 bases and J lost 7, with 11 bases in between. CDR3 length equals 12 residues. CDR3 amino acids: CASNPTGQPQHF. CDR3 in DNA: TGTGCCAGCAATCCCACAGGGCAGCCCCAGCATTTT.